Below are 5 T cell receptor beta chains sequenced from a single sample in a study of long-term antiretroviral therapy in people with HIV (dated by TCRdb to 2021 to 2024). The immunoSEQ hsTCRB v3.0 assay was used at survey level resolution to sequence the TRB variable region. As stored in TCRdb, this immuneACCESS dataset retains in-frame rearrangements with V and J assigned. A fraction of the clones does not appear; measured against another copy, unresolved V genes explain less than half of the discrepancy, and the remainder lacks a known reason. The sample profile shows around 25,000 clones; 85% to 95% of them were found once. Roughly 2.4% of the sample is in the top ten clones. Sequencing used unsorted PBMCs, obtained almost 5 years after starting antiretroviral therapy. The receptors stem from a woman aged 50 to 65 with HIV.

This chain's CDR3 is CASSSDSLGSAFF. CDR3 nucleotide sequence: TGTGCCAGCAGCTCGGACAGTCTAGGAAGTGCTTTCTTT. This chain connects TRBV7-2 to TRBJ1-1; tentatively, D is TRBD1 (6 bases). Germline loops: CDR1 SGHTA, CDR2 FQGNSA. CDR3 length: 13 amino acids. The V and J ends lost 4 bases and 11 bases respectively, with 17 bases between them.

CDR3 region: CASSLSGGEQYF. CDR3 DNA: TGTGCCAGCAGTTTATCCGGGGGGGAGCAGTACTTC. This chain joins TRBV27 and TRBJ2-7, with TRBD2 matching over 7 bases. Germline loops: CDR1 MNHEY, CDR2 SMNVEV (reference sequence). The junction had 0 bases not matched to a gene; V was cut back by 0 bases and J by 7 bases. The CDR3 is made up of 12 amino acids.

The V gene is TRBV12-5, the J gene TRBJ2-7; 10 bases align to TRBD2. V trimming: 6 bases; J trimming: 1 base; junction bases outside the gene matches: 6. The CDR3 runs 15 residues. Germline V gene sequence: CDR1 LGHNT, CDR2 FRNRAP. The CDR3 protein is CASGPSGSPSYEQYF. The CDR3 DNA reads TGTGCTAGTGGACCTAGCGGGAGCCCATCCTACGAGCAGTACTTC.

The genes are TRBV6-4 and TRBJ2-7; no definite D call. With 4 bases removed from V and 0 bases from J, the gap between germline ends came to 10 bases. Per the germline V gene, CDR1 is MRHNA and CDR2 is SNTAGT. The CDR3 is made up of 14 amino acids. The CDR3, as DNA: TGTGCCAGCAGTGTATCAAGGGACTCCTACGAGCAGTACTTC. This gives the protein CASSVSRDSYEQYF.

The chain joins TRBV2 to TRBJ2-7; D gene ambiguous. CDR3 size: 13 residues. Germline V gene data show CDR1 as SNHLY and CDR2 as FYNNEI. The V end was cut by 5 bases, the J end by 5 bases, with 13 bases between. CDR3 DNA: TGTGCCAGCAGTCGTCTAGAATCCAACGAGCAGTACTTC. This sequence encodes CASSRLESNEQYF.